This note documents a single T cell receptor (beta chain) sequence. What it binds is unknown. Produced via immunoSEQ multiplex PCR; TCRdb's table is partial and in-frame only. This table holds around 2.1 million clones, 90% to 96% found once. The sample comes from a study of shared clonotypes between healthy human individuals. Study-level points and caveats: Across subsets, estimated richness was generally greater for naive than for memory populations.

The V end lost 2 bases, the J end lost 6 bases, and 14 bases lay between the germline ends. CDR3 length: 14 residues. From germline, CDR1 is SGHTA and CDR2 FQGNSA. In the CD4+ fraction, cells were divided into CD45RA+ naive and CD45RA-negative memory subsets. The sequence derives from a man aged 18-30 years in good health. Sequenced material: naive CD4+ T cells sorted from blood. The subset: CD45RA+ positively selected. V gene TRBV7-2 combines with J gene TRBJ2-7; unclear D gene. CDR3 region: CASSLTHSRSEQYF. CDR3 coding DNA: TGTGCCAGCAGCTTAACGCACAGTAGGTCCGAGCAGTACTTC.